The 31 T cell receptor beta chains in this list originate from one sample, sequenced in a study of OX40 agonist ivuxolimab in advanced cancers. Using immunoSEQ multiplex PCR, the repertoire was profiled, and TCRdb retains in-frame clones only, with some absent. The sample has around 7,700 clones; 79% are singletons. The sample here was CD4+ or CD8+ T cells sorted from blood, taken in a trial of the OX40 agonist ivuxolimab. Receptor source: an adult with an advanced solid tumor such as melanoma, head and neck, liver or kidney cancer.

This clone was seen a single time. V and J are TRBV7-8 and TRBJ2-7; tentatively, D is TRBD2 (6 bases). The length of the CDR3 is 14 residues. Germline V gene data show CDR1 as SGHVS and CDR2 as FQNEAQ. V was shortened by 1 base and J by 2 bases, with 9 bases between the two germline ends. DNA of the CDR3: TGTGCCAGCAGCTTAGGGCGGGGTACCTACGAGCAGTACTTC. This translates into CASSLGRGTYEQYF.

Sample share makes this clone medium-sized. V usage is TRBV4-3 and J usage is TRBJ1-5; the D is unclear. The ends were cut back, 1 base at V and 3 bases at J, with 16 bases in the middle. Germline V gene data show CDR1 as LGHNA and CDR2 as YSLEER. The CDR3 extends over 17 amino acids. DNA for the CDR3: TGCGCCAGCAGCCAAGCCCGGGAGTCTCATTCCAATCAGCCCCAGCATTTT. This encodes CASSQARESHSNQPQHF.

The chain couples TRBV28 to TRBJ2-7, with unresolved D. CDR3 length: 13 amino acids. Germline V gene lookup returns CDR1 MDHEN and CDR2 SYDVKM. Trimming removed 2 bases from V and 3 bases from J, with 8 bases in between. CDR3 nucleotides: TGTGCCAGCAGTTTAGCGGAGAGCTACGAGCAGTACTTC. Protein product: CASSLAESYEQYF.

This chain joins TRBV28 and TRBJ2-7; D uncertain. The V and J ends lost 4 bases and 2 bases respectively, with 9 bases between them. The CDR3 loop spans 13 amino acids. Germline V gene sequence: CDR1 MDHEN, CDR2 SYDVKM. The CDR3 DNA reads as TGTGCCAGCAGTTCTAACCCCCCCTACGAGCAGTACTTC. This sequence encodes CASSSNPPYEQYF.

The J gene is TRBJ1-1, the V gene TRBV30, with a possible D match to TRBD1 (6 bases). Deletions cut 0 bases from V and 5 bases from J, with 10 bases between. The CDR3 extends over 13 amino acids. Per germline, CDR1 GTSNPN and CDR2 SVGIG (reference sequence). CDR3 DNA: TGTGCCTGGAGTGTCTGGGGGCAGACTGAAGCTTTCTTT. It yields the protein CAWSVWGQTEAFF.

The rearrangement uses TRBV14 and TRBJ2-5; weak D call: TRBD1 (6 bases). The DNA end lines up better with TRBJ2-7; the J call may be wrong. The CDR3 has 14 amino acids. Germline V gene data show CDR1 as SGHDN and CDR2 as FVKESK. The CDR3 nucleotides are TGTGCCAGCAGCCCGCGACAGGACCCCTACGAGCAGTACTTC. Its protein product is CASSPRQDPYEQYF.

The CDR3 DNA reads as TGTGCCAGCAGTTTATTACCTCAGGAAGCCTACAATGAGCAGTTCTTC. Protein: CASSLLPQEAYNEQFF. V gene TRBV28 combines with J gene TRBJ2-1; D uncertain. This CDR3 region has 16 residues. The V and J ends lost 1 base and 2 bases respectively, with 12 bases between them. Per the germline V gene, CDR1 is MDHEN and CDR2 is SYDVKM.

The chain links TRBV9 to TRBJ2-1; 7 nucleotides align to TRBD2. V lost 0 bases to trimming and J lost 6 bases; unmatched junction nucleotides: 12. The CDR3 totals 17 residues. The V gene's germline CDR1 is SGDLS and CDR2 YYNGEE. This CDR3 reads CASSVGGAGVVGNEQFF. CDR3 nucleotides: TGTGCCAGCAGCGTAGGAGGGGCGGGGGTTGTTGGCAATGAGCAGTTCTTC.

This clone has a single count. J is TRBJ2-1 and V is TRBV25-1; D is undetermined. Germline assignment: CDR1 MGHDK and CDR2 SYGVNS. Trimming left V 3 bases short and J 1 base short, with 13 bases between. The CDR3 is 16 residues long. The CDR3 reads CASSDFPRASYNEQFF. DNA of the CDR3: TGTGCCAGCAGTGATTTCCCCCGAGCGTCCTACAATGAGCAGTTCTTC.

This chain connects TRBV2 to TRBJ2-2, with D possibly being TRBD1 or TRBD2 (6 bases each). V lost 4 bases to trimming and J lost 6 bases, with 18 bases between them. Germline V lookup: CDR1 SNHLY, CDR2 FYNNEI. The CDR3 runs 16 residues. CDR3 in DNA: TGTGCCAGCAGTGGAGGGGGGCCCCTGTTCCCCGGGGAGCTGTTTTTT. Translation gives CASSGGGPLFPGELFF. Supplemented by reference TRBV2 and TRBJ2-2, the full variable domain reads EPEVTQTPSHQVTQMGQEVILRCVPISNHLYFYWYRQILGQKVEFLVSFYNNEISEKSEIFDDQFSVERPDGSNFTLKIRSTKLEDSAMYFCASSGGGPLFPGELFFGEGSRLTVL.

A few counts support this clone. It may be a read error: a sequence one base away is much more abundant. The sample holds other DNA sequences that translate to the same CDR3. The V and J genes are TRBV7-2 and TRBJ2-3; weak D call: TRBD2 (7 bases). Trimming took 2 bases from V and 6 from J, leaving 15 bases between them. CDR3 length equals 15 residues. Germline lookup yields CDR1 SGHTA and CDR2 FQGNSA. CDR3 coding DNA: TGTGCCAGCAGCTTACGTGGGGGGGCGGGGGATACGCAGTATTTT. It yields the protein CASSLRGGAGDTQYF.

In its sample, this clone was seen a few times. The J gene is TRBJ2-3, the V gene TRBV5-1; 12 bases are a match to TRBD2. The J segment lost 2 bases and the V segment lost 6 bases, leaving 4 bases of the junction unmatched. The CDR3 runs to 15 residues. Per the germline V gene, CDR1 is SGHRS and CDR2 is YFSETQ. The CDR3 DNA is TGCGCCAGCAAACTAGCGGGAGGTCTCACAGATACGCAGTATTTT. Amino acids: CASKLAGGLTDTQYF.

The rearrangement uses TRBV5-1 and TRBJ2-5; 10 nucleotides line up with TRBD2. J lost 2 bases, V lost 0 bases, and 7 bases had no gene match. The CDR3 has 17 residues. The germline gives CDR1 SGHRS, CDR2 YFSETQ. The CDR3 nucleotides are TGCGCCAGCAGCTTGGCCGGCACTAGCGGGGCACAAGAGACCCAGTACTTC. It encodes CASSLAGTSGAQETQYF.

The chain uses TRBV18 and TRBJ2-5; D is ambiguous. This CDR3 region has 12 residues. Germline CDR1 and CDR2: KGHSH and LQKENI. Trimming took off 1 base at V and 4 bases at J, with 4 bases between the two ends. The CDR3 region has the DNA TGTGCCAGCTCACCACTCGGAGAGACCCAGTACTTC. This sequence encodes CASSPLGETQYF.

The CDR3 loop reads CASSEWTSGAQQYF. DNA of the CDR3: TGTGCCAGCAGTGAATGGACTAGCGGGGCCCAGCAGTACTTC. This chain uses TRBV6-1 with TRBJ2-7; 12 bases align to TRBD2. The CDR3 is 14 amino acids. Germline CDR1 is MNHNS and CDR2 is SASEGT. J lost 8 bases, V lost 2 bases, and 4 bases had no gene match.

The chain has TRBV30 and TRBJ1-5; D is ambiguous. The V gene's germline CDR1 is GTSNPN and CDR2 SVGIG (reference sequence). The CDR3 runs 14 residues. Trimming pared 1 base from V and 3 bases from J, leaving 10 bases between. The CDR3 DNA reads TGTGCCTGGAGTGGAGGCATGGACAATCAGCCCCAGCATTTT. Its translation: CAWSGGMDNQPQHF.

The chain joins TRBV27 to TRBJ1-6; the D gene is possibly TRBD1 (5 bases). The CDR3 extends over 15 amino acids. V was trimmed by 8 bases and J by 7 bases, leaving 18 bases between them. CDR1 and CDR2 (germline): MNHEY, SMNVEV (reference sequence). The CDR3 protein is CASRRPGTGNSPLHF. The CDR3 bases are TGTGCCAGCCGTCGGCCGGGGACTGGCAATTCACCCCTCCACTTT.

CDR3 amino acids: CASSATGSAEAFF. CDR3 nucleotide sequence: TGTGCCAGCAGCGCAACAGGGAGCGCTGAAGCTTTCTTT. The J gene is TRBJ1-1, the V gene TRBV5-6; a weak D match, TRBD1 (6 bases). The CDR3 contains 13 residues. Germline assignment: CDR1 SGHDT and CDR2 YYEEEE. V lost 4 bases and J lost 6, with 13 bases in between.

The rearrangement joins TRBV7-8 to TRBJ1-1; tentatively, D is TRBD1 (6 bases). Germline CDR1 is SGHVS and CDR2 is FQNEAQ. Trimming pared 2 bases from V and 6 bases from J, leaving 25 bases between. The CDR3 spans 18 residues. CDR3 sequence reads: CASSLYGGGRVFEAEAFF. As DNA, the CDR3 is TGTGCCAGCAGCTTATACGGTGGGGGGCGCGTTTTTGAGGCTGAAGCTTTCTTT.

The rearrangement joins TRBV19 to TRBJ2-7, with a weak D call TRBD2 (7 bases). Looked up from germline, CDR1 is LNHDA and CDR2 is SQIVND (reference sequence). Trimming took 6 bases from V and 0 from J, leaving 21 bases between them. The CDR3 consists of 17 residues. CDR3 sequence reads: CASSPFGAGASSYEQYF. The CDR3 DNA is TGTGCCAGTAGCCCCTTTGGCGCGGGGGCAAGCTCCTACGAGCAGTACTTC.

This chain connects TRBV7-7 to TRBJ2-1, with 7 positions matching TRBD2. CDR3 length: 14 residues. Per the germline V gene, CDR1 is SSHAT and CDR2 is FNYEAQ (reference sequence). Trimming removed 3 bases from V and 8 bases from J; junction bases left unmatched: 7. The chain's CDR3 is CASSLGREIDEQFF. In nucleotides, the CDR3 is TGTGCCAGCAGCTTGGGGCGGGAGATTGATGAGCAGTTCTTC.

This clone is medium-sized (0.01 to 0.1%). This chain connects TRBV27 to TRBJ2-2, with D tentatively TRBD2 (6 bases). CDR1 is MNHEY, CDR2 SMNVEV, per germline (reference sequence). The length of the CDR3 is 16 residues. Trimming took 6 bases from V and 5 from J, leaving 19 bases between them. The CDR3 reads CASSLQRRGRTGELFF. CDR3 in DNA: TGTGCCAGCAGCCTCCAGAGGAGGGGTAGAACCGGGGAGCTGTTTTTT.

This rearrangement joins TRBV9 to TRBJ2-5, with TRBD2 matching over 8 bases. This CDR3 contains 14 residues. Per the germline V gene, CDR1 is SGDLS and CDR2 is YYNGEE. The V segment lost 2 bases and the J segment 4 bases; nucleotides outside the gene matches: 4. The CDR3 loop is CASSVSGSRETQYF. The CDR3 nucleotides read TGTGCCAGCAGCGTCAGCGGGAGTCGAGAGACCCAGTACTTC.

Details on this clone: One end of the junction fails to match germline, which may point to a read error. This chain connects TRBV27 to TRBJ2-7; TRBD1 agrees at 10 bases. In germline, CDR1 is MNHEY, CDR2 SMNVEV (reference sequence). The CDR3 totals 16 residues. The CDR3 sequence: CASSLGQGLLPPQLVF. The CDR3 nucleotides are TGTGCCAGCAGTTTGGGACAGGGGTTACTCCCCCCTCAGTTAGTCTTC.

The CDR3 DNA is TGTGCCAGCAGTGAAGAGGGGACAGGGGGTAACGAGCAGTACTTC. It specifies CASSEEGTGGNEQYF. The chain joins TRBV6-1 to TRBJ2-7; 11 positions agree with TRBD1. This CDR3 is 15 amino acids long. CDR1 and CDR2 (germline): MNHNS, SASEGT. V shed 1 base and J 5 bases; nucleotides not matched to a gene: 4.

This chain joins TRBV9 and TRBJ2-1; 9 bases agree with TRBD2. Trimming removed 0 bases from V and 3 bases from J; junction bases left unmatched: 4. In germline, CDR1 is SGDLS, CDR2 YYNGEE. The CDR3 runs to 16 residues. CDR3 DNA sequence: TGTGCCAGCAGCGTAGCGACTAGCGGTAACTACAATGAGCAGTTCTTC. Translated: CASSVATSGNYNEQFF.

The chain recombines TRBV7-4 with TRBJ2-7, with D perhaps assigned TRBD1 or TRBD2 (5 bases each). CDR1 and CDR2 (germline): SGHVT, SQSDAQ. This CDR3 is built from 14 residues. Trimming stripped 1 base from V and 5 bases from J, with 12 bases between. The CDR3 loop is CASSLGGQGDEQYF. The CDR3, as DNA: TGTGCCAGCAGCTTAGGAGGGCAGGGTGACGAGCAGTACTTC.

This rearrangement joins TRBV10-1 to TRBJ2-5; D gene uncertain. V was trimmed by 2 bases and J by 0 bases, leaving 4 bases between them. The germline CDR1 and CDR2 sequences are WNHNN and SYGVQD (reference sequence). This CDR3 region has 13 residues. This CDR3 reads CASSETDQETQYF. The DNA of the CDR3 is TGCGCCAGCAGTGAGACAGACCAAGAGACCCAGTACTTC.

This clone was counted once. This rearrangement joins TRBV4-3 to TRBJ2-7; D might be TRBD1 or TRBD2, each matching 5 bases. The germline CDR1 and CDR2 sequences are LGHNA and YSLEER. The V and J ends lost 0 bases and 4 bases respectively, with 16 bases between them. This CDR3 comprises 16 residues. The CDR3 region has the DNA TGCGCCAGCAGCCAAGAGATCTCCATTGAGGGGTACGAGCAGTACTTC. It yields the protein CASSQEISIEGYEQYF.

This clone was seen a single time. The rearrangement links TRBV7-9 to TRBJ2-1; D is unclear. Germline V gene sequence: CDR1 SEHNR, CDR2 FQNEAQ (reference sequence). The CDR3 sequence is 14 residues long. V was clipped by 5 bases and J by 3 bases, with 11 bases between them. The CDR3 region is CASSHPGFYNEQFF. The CDR3 coding sequence is TGTGCCAGCAGCCATCCCGGGTTCTACAATGAGCAGTTCTTC. Complete variable domain (other parts from reference TRBV7-9 and TRBJ2-1): DTGVSQNPRHKITKRGQNVTFRCDPISEHNRLYWYRQTLGQGPEFLTYFQNEAQLEKSRLLSDRFSAERPKGSFSTLEIQRTEQGDSAMYLCASSHPGFYNEQFFGPGTRLTVL.

V gene TRBV28 combines with J gene TRBJ2-5; possible D gene TRBD2, 6 bases. This CDR3 comprises 13 residues. V was clipped by 2 bases and J by 5 bases, with 9 bases between them. Germline values: CDR1 MDHEN, CDR2 SYDVKM. In DNA form, the CDR3 reads TGTGCCAGCAGTTTAATCAGCGGGGAGACCCAGTACTTC. Its translation is CASSLISGETQYF.